What follows are 23 T cell receptor beta chains derived from one specimen sequenced in a study of blood T cell repertoires in COVID-19. Data came from immunoSEQ multiplex PCR; TCRdb stores just in-frame clones and leaves some out. Of around 200,000 clones in the sample, around 84% are singletons; the top ten hold almost 4.5%. Sequenced input: peripheral blood. The receptors come from a man in his fifties with acute or convalescent COVID-19.

This clone was observed at least ten times. J is TRBJ1-2 and V is TRBV19; a possible D gene is TRBD1 (6 bases). The germline CDR1 and CDR2 sequences are LNHDA and SQIVND (reference sequence). V was pared by 6 bases and J by 2 bases, with 10 bases between. CDR3 length equals 13 residues. The CDR3 region has the DNA TGTGCCAGTAGCCCAGACAGGAACTATGGCTACACCTTC. It is translated as CASSPDRNYGYTF.

The V call is TRBV5-5, the J call TRBJ1-2; tentatively, D is TRBD1 (6 bases). The germline V and J ends were trimmed by 1 base and 8 bases, with 33 bases remaining between them. Germline CDR1 reads SGHKS; CDR2 reads YYEKEE (reference sequence). The CDR3 spans 20 residues. In DNA, the CDR3 is TGTGCCAGCAGCTTGATCCCAAAAAGCGCTCCGGGACACAAAGAGGGAGGCTACACCTTC. Translating it yields CASSLIPKSAPGHKEGGYTF.

This sequence joins TRBV6-1 and TRBJ1-5; no definite D call. The CDR3 runs to 15 residues. Germline V gene lookup returns CDR1 MNHNS and CDR2 SASEGT. V was trimmed by 2 bases and J by 0 bases, leaving 8 bases between them. The CDR3 sequence is CASSESTYSNQPQHF. CDR3 DNA sequence: TGTGCCAGCAGTGAATCAACCTATAGCAATCAGCCCCAGCATTTT.

This clone was seen only once. The chain combines TRBV9 with TRBJ2-6; no reliable D call. Trimming stripped 3 bases from V and 0 bases from J, with 10 bases between. CDR1 is SGDLS and CDR2 is YYNGEE in the germline V gene. CDR3 length equals 16 residues. DNA for the CDR3: TGTGCCAGCAGCGGAGGAAGCCTCTCTGGGGCCAACGTCCTGACTTTC. This gives the protein CASSGGSLSGANVLTF.

The chain combines TRBV5-1 with TRBJ2-7; possible D gene TRBD1, 6 bases. CDR3 length: 14 residues. Germline V gene data show CDR1 as SGHRS and CDR2 as YFSETQ. V lost 0 bases to trimming and J lost 9 bases, with 16 bases between them. In DNA, the CDR3 is TGCGCCAGCAGCTTGGTCCCAGGGGATGGGCGGCAGTACTTC. Its translation is CASSLVPGDGRQYF.

The chain carries TRBV30 and TRBJ2-7, with TRBD1 matching 10 bases. This CDR3 has 12 residues. Trimming took 6 bases from V and 6 from J; bases not matched to a gene: 5. CDR1 is GTSNPN and CDR2 is SVGIG in the germline V gene (reference sequence). The CDR3 coding sequence is TGTGCCTGTGGGACAGGGGAGATCGAGCAGTACTTC. Translation: CACGTGEIEQYF.

The chain employs TRBV5-8 and TRBJ2-1, with unresolved D. V lost 3 bases and J 9 bases, leaving 19 bases between the germline ends. The CDR3 has 15 residues. CDR1 and CDR2 (germline): SGHTS, YDEGEE. The CDR3 loop reads CASSSRSEPPGEQFF. The CDR3 region has the DNA TGTGCCAGCAGCTCCCGGTCAGAACCCCCGGGTGAGCAGTTCTTC.

Written as DNA, the CDR3 is TGTGCCAGCAGCGGACAGATAGGCAATCAGCCCCAGCATTTT. It codes for CASSGQIGNQPQHF. The J gene is TRBJ1-5, the V gene TRBV7-2, with D perhaps matching TRBD1 (6 bases). Per germline, CDR1 SGHTA and CDR2 FQGNSA. Trimming took off 5 bases at V and 2 bases at J, with 10 bases between the two ends. The CDR3 length is 14 residues.

The chain employs TRBV4-2 and TRBJ1-2, with D unclear. The germline V gene has CDR1 LGHNA and CDR2 YNFKEQ. Trimming shortened V by 0 bases and J by 1 base, and 9 bases separated the two germline ends. The CDR3 has 15 residues. For the CDR3, the DNA is TGTGCCAGCAGCCAAGATGGAGGAAATAACTATGGCTACACCTTC. This sequence encodes CASSQDGGNNYGYTF.

This clone was recorded a few times. The rearrangement uses TRBV4-1 and TRBJ2-7, with a possible D match to TRBD1 (5 bases). The CDR3 is 17 amino acids. With 0 bases removed from V and 6 bases from J, the gap between germline ends came to 21 bases. The germline CDR1 and CDR2 sequences are MGHRA and YSYEKL. CDR3 protein: CASSQDRWQGAVAEQYF. CDR3 DNA: TGCGCCAGCAGCCAAGATAGGTGGCAGGGTGCCGTCGCCGAGCAGTACTTC.

The chain recombines TRBV3-1 (or the pseudogene TRBV3-2) with TRBJ2-5, with 8 bases lining up with TRBD1. The V gene's germline CDR1 is LGHDT and CDR2 YNNKEL (reference sequence). The V and J ends lost 3 bases and 6 bases, in that order; junction bases with no gene match: 12. The CDR3 length is 16 residues. The CDR3 region has the DNA TGTGCCAGCAGCCAGACCGGACAGGGTGGTAAGAAGACCCAGTACTTC. Protein sequence: CASSQTGQGGKKTQYF.

In this sample, this clone turned up once. The chain couples TRBV18 to TRBJ2-7, with TRBD2 identical over 8 bases. After removal of 2 bases from V and 3 bases from J, the junction contained 6 bases not matched to a gene. CDR1 is KGHSH and CDR2 is LQKENI in the germline V gene. This CDR3 contains 15 residues. CDR3 coding DNA: TGTGCCAGCTCACCAATAAGCGGGGGCCGCTACGAGCAGTACTTC. Its translation: CASSPISGGRYEQYF.

V usage is TRBV7-8 and J usage is TRBJ1-1; D remains unclear. V dropped 5 bases and J dropped 6 bases, with 16 bases sitting between them. Germline V CDR1 and CDR2: SGHVS, FQNEAQ. The CDR3 loop spans 14 amino acids. DNA for the CDR3: TGTGCCAGCAGCCGGGTAGAGCGGGAAGCTGAAGCTTTCTTT. Amino acid sequence: CASSRVEREAEAFF.

The chain carries TRBV5-1 and TRBJ1-1; D gene uncertain. Germline V gene sequence: CDR1 SGHRS, CDR2 YFSETQ. Trimming removed 4 bases from V and 3 bases from J, with 10 bases in between. This CDR3 comprises 13 residues. The CDR3 DNA reads TGCGCCAGCAGCCCGGGTGGGTACACTGAAGCTTTCTTT. Residues: CASSPGGYTEAFF.

The genes are TRBV6-2 or TRBV6-3 and TRBJ2-7, with 9 positions matching TRBD2. From germline, CDR1 is MNHEY and CDR2 SVGEGT. The CDR3 is made up of 16 amino acids. V trimming: 2 bases; J trimming: 1 base; junction bases outside the gene matches: 6. This chain's CDR3 is CASSYPSGVGSYEQYF. The CDR3 nucleotides are TGTGCCAGCAGTTACCCTAGCGGGGTTGGTTCCTACGAGCAGTACTTC.

This chain joins TRBV11-2 and TRBJ2-3, with a possible D match to TRBD2 (6 bases). Germline CDR1 is SGHAT and CDR2 is FQNNGV. Deletions cut 1 base from V and 5 bases from J, with 13 bases between. The CDR3 is made up of 15 amino acids. The CDR3 loop is CASSLAPGEQDTQYF. In DNA form, the CDR3 reads TGTGCCAGCAGCTTAGCCCCGGGGGAGCAAGATACGCAGTATTTT.

The rearrangement links TRBV9 to TRBJ1-3; no clear D. V dropped 0 bases and J dropped 4 bases, with 5 bases sitting between them. The CDR3 contains 13 residues. Germline lookup yields CDR1 SGDLS and CDR2 YYNGEE. The CDR3 here is CASSVEEGNTIYF. In nucleotides, the CDR3 is TGTGCCAGCAGCGTAGAGGAGGGAAACACCATATATTTT.

The genes are TRBV7-9 and TRBJ1-2, with D possibly matching TRBD1 (6 bases). Germline CDR1 SEHNR, CDR2 FQNEAQ (reference sequence). The CDR3 spans 13 residues. Between the trimmed V and J ends, which lost 3 bases and 4 bases, there was a span of 9 bases. The CDR3 DNA is TGTGCCAGCAGCTTGGACAGTATCTATGGCTACACCTTC. It codes for CASSLDSIYGYTF.

The chain links TRBV5-4 to TRBJ1-6; no definite D call. CDR1 and CDR2 from the germline V gene are SGHNT and YYREEE (reference sequence). V lost 2 bases to trimming and J lost 9 bases, with 15 bases between them. The CDR3 is 15 residues long. In nucleotides, the CDR3 is TGTGCCAGCAGCTTCGGGGAGGCGGTTGGTTCACCCCTCCACTTT. Translation: CASSFGEAVGSPLHF.

This clone has only a few counts. The V call is TRBV11-2, the J call TRBJ2-7; the D gene is possibly TRBD1 (6 bases). V was pared by 1 base and J by 3 bases, with 10 bases between. There are 14 residues in the CDR3. Germline V gene data show CDR1 as SGHAT and CDR2 as FQNNGV. The CDR3 protein is CASSLATGIYEQYF. The CDR3 DNA follows: TGTGCCAGCAGCTTAGCCACAGGGATCTACGAGCAGTACTTC.

The chain couples TRBV5-5 to TRBJ2-7; 10 bases agree with TRBD1. There are 16 residues in the CDR3. Per germline, CDR1 SGHKS and CDR2 YYEKEE (reference sequence). Germline trimming cut 3 bases from V and 7 bases from J; bases unmatched to any gene: 13. For the CDR3, the DNA is TGTGCCAGCAGCTCCCGGGTCCGGGACAGGGGTGAAGAGCAGTACTTC. Protein: CASSSRVRDRGEEQYF.

The J gene is TRBJ1-1, the V gene TRBV7-9, with TRBD1 as a possible D gene (6 bases). The V end was cut by 3 bases, the J end by 3 bases, with 8 bases between. This CDR3 is built from 13 residues. CDR1 SEHNR and CDR2 FQNEAQ come from the germline V gene (reference sequence). CDR3 loop: CASSFHRDTEAFF. For the CDR3, the DNA is TGTGCCAGCAGCTTTCACAGGGACACTGAAGCTTTCTTT.

This clone appeared a few times. The chain links TRBV21-1 to TRBJ1-1; the D call TRBD1 from the table was never checked on the DNA. TRBV21-1 is a listed pseudogene. CDR3 length equals 15 residues. Written as DNA, the CDR3 is TGTGCCAGCAGCAAAGCGCAGGGGATGAACACTGAAGCTTTCTTT. Translation: CASSKAQGMNTEAFF.